Following are 5 T cell receptor beta chains from one sample sequenced in a study of blood T cell repertoires in COVID-19. Clones were read by immunoSEQ multiplex PCR, and TCRdb kept only the in-frame ones, dropping some. This table holds 100,000 to 150,000 clones, approximately 88% found once. Material for sequencing was peripheral blood. Every receptor here comes from a middle-aged man with acute or convalescent COVID-19.

V is TRBV19 and J is TRBJ2-7; 12 nucleotides agree with TRBD2. After removal of 10 bases from V and 2 bases from J, the junction contained 3 bases not matched to a gene. The CDR3 sequence is 13 residues long. Germline CDR1 reads LNHDA; CDR2 reads SQIVND (reference sequence). This chain's CDR3 is CATTSGGTYEQYF. The DNA of the CDR3 is TGTGCCACCACTAGCGGGGGGACCTACGAGCAGTACTTC.

V usage is TRBV19 and J usage is TRBJ1-5; possibly TRBD1 for D (6 bases). V shed 7 bases and J shed 6 bases, with 22 bases lying between them. Germline values: CDR1 LNHDA, CDR2 SQIVND (reference sequence). The CDR3 length is 16 residues. In DNA, the CDR3 is TGTGCCAGTACTACCACAGGGAGAGGATTCGGTCAGCCCCAGCATTTT. Translated, it gives CASTTTGRGFGQPQHF.

This sequence joins TRBV19 and TRBJ2-1, with D possibly being TRBD2 (5 bases). The CDR3 sequence is 18 residues long. Germline CDR1 reads LNHDA; CDR2 reads SQIVND (reference sequence). V was clipped by 1 base and J by 7 bases, with 23 bases between them. The CDR3 DNA follows: TGTGCCAGTAGTATAGTAAAAATTACTAGGGCCCTCCTGAATGAGCAGTTCTTC. Protein sequence: CASSIVKITRALLNEQFF.

This clone was counted a few times. The V call is TRBV7-2, the J call TRBJ2-2, with 8 bases lining up with TRBD2. CDR3 length: 17 residues. Germline V CDR1 and CDR2: SGHTA, FQGNSA. The trim removed 0 bases at V and 6 bases at J, leaving 9 bases unmatched. The CDR3 loop is CASSLAHGRAAPGELFF. As DNA, the CDR3 is TGTGCCAGCAGCTTAGCGCACGGGAGGGCCGCCCCCGGGGAGCTGTTTTTT.

V usage is TRBV18 and J usage is TRBJ2-3; 11 positions match TRBD2. Per germline, CDR1 KGHSH and CDR2 LQKENI. The J segment lost 0 bases and the V segment lost 4 bases, leaving 9 bases of the junction unmatched. The CDR3 length is 18 residues. CDR3 sequence (DNA): TGTGCCAGCTCACACGGGACTAGCGGATCCGCTAGCACAGATACGCAGTATTTT. It is translated as CASSHGTSGSASTDTQYF.